This T cell receptor (beta chain) was sequenced during a study of T cell repertoires in cytomegalovirus infection. Germline CDR1 is SGHTA and CDR2 is FQGNSA. The germline V and J ends were trimmed by 6 bases and 0 bases, with 11 bases remaining between them. The CDR3 has 14 amino acids. MiXCR, run by TCRdb on the reads, gives a single entry per CDR3 protein. The repertoire has hundreds of thousands of distinct CDR3 sequences, 17% of them found once; the top ten carry more than 10%. Study-level points and caveats: Based on cumulative public TCR beta family frequency, carriers of CMV plus the relevant HLA were identified. The ex vivo response was dominated by HLA-C-restricted CMV-specific TCR beta clonotypes.

This clonotype was detected ten times or more. No antigen is known for it. The source of this sequence is a human donor in good health (CMV status not recorded). Some clones in this sample may be carry-over from other donors' samples. Specimen: PBMCs. The chain couples TRBV7-2 to TRBJ1-1; D unclear. This CDR3 reads CASRSYQLNTEAFF. For the CDR3, the DNA is TGTGCCAGCAGATCCTACCAATTGAACACTGAAGCTTTCTTT.